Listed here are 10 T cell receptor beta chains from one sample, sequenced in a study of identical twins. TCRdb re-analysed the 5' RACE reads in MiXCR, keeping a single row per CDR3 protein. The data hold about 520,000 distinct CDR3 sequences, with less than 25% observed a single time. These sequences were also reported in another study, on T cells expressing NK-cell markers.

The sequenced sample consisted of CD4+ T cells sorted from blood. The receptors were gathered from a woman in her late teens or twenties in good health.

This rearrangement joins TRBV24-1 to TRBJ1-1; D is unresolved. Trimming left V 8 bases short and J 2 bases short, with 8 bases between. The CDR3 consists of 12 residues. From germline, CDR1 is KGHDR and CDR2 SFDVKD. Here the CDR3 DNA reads TGTGCCACCATTGCAGTCAACACTGAAGCTTTCTTT. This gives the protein CATIAVNTEAFF.

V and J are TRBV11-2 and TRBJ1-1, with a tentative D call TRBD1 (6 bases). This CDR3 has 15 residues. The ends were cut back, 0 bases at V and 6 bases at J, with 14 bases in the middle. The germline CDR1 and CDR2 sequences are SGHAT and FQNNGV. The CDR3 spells CASSLELGTTAEAFF. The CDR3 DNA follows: TGTGCCAGCAGCTTAGAACTGGGGACAACCGCTGAAGCTTTCTTT. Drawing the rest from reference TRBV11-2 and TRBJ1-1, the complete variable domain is EAGVAQSPRYKIIEKRQSVAFWCNPISGHATLYWYQQILGQGPKLLIQFQNNGVVDDSQLPKDRFSAERLKGVDSTLKIQPAKLEDSAVYLCASSLELGTTAEAFFGQGTRLTVV.

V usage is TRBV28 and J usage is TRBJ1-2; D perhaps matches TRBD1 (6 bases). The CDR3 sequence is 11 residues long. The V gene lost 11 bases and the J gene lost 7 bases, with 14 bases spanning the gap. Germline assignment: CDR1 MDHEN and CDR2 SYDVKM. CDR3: CAGDTGGGYTF. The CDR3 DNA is TGTGCCGGGGACACAGGAGGTGGCTACACCTTC.

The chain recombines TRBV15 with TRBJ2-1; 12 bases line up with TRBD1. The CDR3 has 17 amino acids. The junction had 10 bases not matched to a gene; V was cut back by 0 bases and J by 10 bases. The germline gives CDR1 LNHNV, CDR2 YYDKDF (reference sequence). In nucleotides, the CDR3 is TGTGCCACCAGCAGAGATCGGTTGGGACAGGGGGCGTTCGAGCAGTTCTTC. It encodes CATSRDRLGQGAFEQFF.

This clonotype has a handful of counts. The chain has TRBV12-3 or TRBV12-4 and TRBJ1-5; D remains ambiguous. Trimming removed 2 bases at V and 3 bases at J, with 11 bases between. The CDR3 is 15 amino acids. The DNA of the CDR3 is TGTGCCAGCAGTTTAAGGGCCGTTGCCAATCAGCCCCAGCATTTT. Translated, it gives CASSLRAVANQPQHF.

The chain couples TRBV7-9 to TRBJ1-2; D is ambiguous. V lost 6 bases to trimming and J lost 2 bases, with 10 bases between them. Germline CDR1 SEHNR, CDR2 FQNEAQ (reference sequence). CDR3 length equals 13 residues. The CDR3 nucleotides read TGTGCCAGCAGGATAGATACCAACTATGGCTACACCTTC. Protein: CASRIDTNYGYTF.

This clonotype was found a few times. In DNA form, the CDR3 reads TGTGCCAGCAGCCCCAGGGTCGGGCCCCAGCATTTT. Protein sequence: CASSPRVGPQHF. This sequence joins TRBV7-2 and TRBJ1-5, with D perhaps TRBD1 (5 bases). Trimming pared 5 bases from V and 9 bases from J, leaving 11 bases between. CDR1 and CDR2 (germline): SGHTA, FQGNSA. The CDR3 is 12 residues long.

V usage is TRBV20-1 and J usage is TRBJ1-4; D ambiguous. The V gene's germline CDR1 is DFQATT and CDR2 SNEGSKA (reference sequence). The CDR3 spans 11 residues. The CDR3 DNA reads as TGCAGGGGGATGGGCGGTGAAAAACTGTTTTTT. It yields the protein CRGMGGEKLFF.

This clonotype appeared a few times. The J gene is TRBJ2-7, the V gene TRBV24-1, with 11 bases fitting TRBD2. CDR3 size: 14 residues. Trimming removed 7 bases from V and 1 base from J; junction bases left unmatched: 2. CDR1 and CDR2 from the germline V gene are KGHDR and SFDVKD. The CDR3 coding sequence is TGTGCCACCAGATCTAGCGGGAGGTCCTACGAGCAGTACTTC. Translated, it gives CATRSSGRSYEQYF.

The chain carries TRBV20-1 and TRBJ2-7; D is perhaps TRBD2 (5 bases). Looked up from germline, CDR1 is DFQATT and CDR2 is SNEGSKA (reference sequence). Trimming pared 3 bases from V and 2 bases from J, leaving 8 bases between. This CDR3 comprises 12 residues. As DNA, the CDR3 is TGCAGTGCTAGGAGGGAAACCTACGAGCAGTACTTC. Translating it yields CSARRETYEQYF.